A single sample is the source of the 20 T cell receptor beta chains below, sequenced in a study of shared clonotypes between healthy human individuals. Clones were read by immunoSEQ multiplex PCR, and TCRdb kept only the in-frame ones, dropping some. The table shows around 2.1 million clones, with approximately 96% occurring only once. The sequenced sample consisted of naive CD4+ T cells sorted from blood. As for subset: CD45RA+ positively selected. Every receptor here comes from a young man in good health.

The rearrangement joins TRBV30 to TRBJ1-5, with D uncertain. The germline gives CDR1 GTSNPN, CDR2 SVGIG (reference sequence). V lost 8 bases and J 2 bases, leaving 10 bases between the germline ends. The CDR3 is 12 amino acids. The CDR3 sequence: CAGGQRNQPQHF. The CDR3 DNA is TGTGCCGGCGGCCAGCGCAATCAGCCCCAGCATTTT.

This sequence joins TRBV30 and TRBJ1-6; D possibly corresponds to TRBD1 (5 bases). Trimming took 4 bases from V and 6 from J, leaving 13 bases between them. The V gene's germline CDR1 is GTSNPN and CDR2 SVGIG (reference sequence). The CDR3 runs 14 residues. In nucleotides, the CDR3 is TGTGCCTGGAAGGGGACGGGACTTAATTCACCCCTCCACTTT. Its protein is CAWKGTGLNSPLHF.

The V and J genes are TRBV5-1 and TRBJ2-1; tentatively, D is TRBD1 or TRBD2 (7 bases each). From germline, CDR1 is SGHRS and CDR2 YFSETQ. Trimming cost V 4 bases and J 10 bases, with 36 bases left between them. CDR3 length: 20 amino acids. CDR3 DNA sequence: TGCGCCAGCAGCGTCCGGGACAGCGGGGCTGTTCCAAGACAGTCGGACGAGCAGTTCTTC. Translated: CASSVRDSGAVPRQSDEQFF. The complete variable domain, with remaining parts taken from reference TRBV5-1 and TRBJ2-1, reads KAGVTQTPRYLIKTRGQQVTLSCSPISGHRSVSWYQQTPGQGLQFLFEYFSETQRNKGNFPGRFSGRQFSNSRSEMNVSTLELGDSALYLCASSVRDSGAVPRQSDEQFFGPGTRLTVL.

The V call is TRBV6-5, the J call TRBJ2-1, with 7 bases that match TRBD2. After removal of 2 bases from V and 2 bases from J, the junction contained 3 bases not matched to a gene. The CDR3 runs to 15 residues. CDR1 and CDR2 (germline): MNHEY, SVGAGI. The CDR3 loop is CASSYPGGAYNEQFF. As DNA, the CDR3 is TGTGCCAGCAGTTACCCGGGGGGAGCCTACAATGAGCAGTTCTTC.

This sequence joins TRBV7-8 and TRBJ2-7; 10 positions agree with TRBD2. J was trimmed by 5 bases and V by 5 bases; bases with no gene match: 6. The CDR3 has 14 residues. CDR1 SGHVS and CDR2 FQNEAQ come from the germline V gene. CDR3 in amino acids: CASSGGLAENEQYF. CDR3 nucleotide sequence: TGTGCCAGCAGCGGCGGACTAGCGGAAAACGAGCAGTACTTC.

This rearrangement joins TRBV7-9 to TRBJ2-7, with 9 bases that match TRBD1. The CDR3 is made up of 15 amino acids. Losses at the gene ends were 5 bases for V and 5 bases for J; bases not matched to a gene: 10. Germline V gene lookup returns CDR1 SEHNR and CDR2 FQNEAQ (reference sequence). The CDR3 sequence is CASSTQGQGGHEQYF. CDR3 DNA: TGTGCCAGCAGCACTCAGGGACAGGGTGGCCACGAGCAGTACTTC.

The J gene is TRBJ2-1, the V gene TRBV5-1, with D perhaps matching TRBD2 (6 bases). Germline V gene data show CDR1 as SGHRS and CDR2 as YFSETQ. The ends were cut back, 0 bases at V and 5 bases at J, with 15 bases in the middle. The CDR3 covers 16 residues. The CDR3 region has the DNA TGCGCCAGCAGCTTGGTTGTCGAGGGAGGAAACAATGAGCAGTTCTTC. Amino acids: CASSLVVEGGNNEQFF.

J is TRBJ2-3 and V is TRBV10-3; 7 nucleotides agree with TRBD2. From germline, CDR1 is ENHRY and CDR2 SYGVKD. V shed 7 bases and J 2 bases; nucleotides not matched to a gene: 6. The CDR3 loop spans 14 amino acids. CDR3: CAIKPSGNTDTQYF. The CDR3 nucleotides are TGTGCCATCAAACCCAGCGGGAACACAGATACGCAGTATTTT.

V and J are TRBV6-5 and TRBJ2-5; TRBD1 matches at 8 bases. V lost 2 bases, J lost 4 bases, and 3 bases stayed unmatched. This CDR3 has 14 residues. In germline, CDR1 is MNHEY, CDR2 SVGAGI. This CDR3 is CASSYTGTGETQYF. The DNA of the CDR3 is TGTGCCAGCAGTTACACCGGGACAGGAGAGACCCAGTACTTC.

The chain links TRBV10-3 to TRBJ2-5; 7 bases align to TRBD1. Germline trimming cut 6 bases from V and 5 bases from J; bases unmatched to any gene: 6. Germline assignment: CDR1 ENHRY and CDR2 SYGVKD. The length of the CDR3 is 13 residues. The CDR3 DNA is TGTGCCATCAGGGGGAGCAGGGGGGAGACCCAGTACTTC. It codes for CAIRGSRGETQYF.

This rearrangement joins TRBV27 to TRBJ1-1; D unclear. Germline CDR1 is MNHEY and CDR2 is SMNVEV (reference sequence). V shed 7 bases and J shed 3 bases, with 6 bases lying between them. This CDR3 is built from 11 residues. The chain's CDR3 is CASMRDTEAFF. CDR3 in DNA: TGTGCCAGCATGCGAGACACTGAAGCTTTCTTT.

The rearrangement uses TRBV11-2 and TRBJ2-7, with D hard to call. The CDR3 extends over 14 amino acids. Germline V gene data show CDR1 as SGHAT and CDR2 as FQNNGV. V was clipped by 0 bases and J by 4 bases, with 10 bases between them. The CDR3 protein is CASSLDYGPYEQYF. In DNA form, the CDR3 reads TGTGCCAGCAGCTTAGATTACGGGCCGTACGAGCAGTACTTC.

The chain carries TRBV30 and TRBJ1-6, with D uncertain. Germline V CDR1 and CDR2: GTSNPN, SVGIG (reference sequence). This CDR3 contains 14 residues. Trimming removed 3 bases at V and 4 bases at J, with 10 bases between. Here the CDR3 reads CAWSGKGYNSPLHF. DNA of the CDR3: TGTGCCTGGAGCGGTAAAGGGTATAATTCACCCCTCCACTTT.

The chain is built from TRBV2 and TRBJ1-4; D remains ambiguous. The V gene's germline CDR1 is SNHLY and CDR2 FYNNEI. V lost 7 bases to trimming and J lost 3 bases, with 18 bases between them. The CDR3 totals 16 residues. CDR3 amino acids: CASKREGPVANEKLFF. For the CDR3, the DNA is TGTGCCAGCAAAAGGGAGGGCCCTGTGGCTAATGAAAAACTGTTTTTT.

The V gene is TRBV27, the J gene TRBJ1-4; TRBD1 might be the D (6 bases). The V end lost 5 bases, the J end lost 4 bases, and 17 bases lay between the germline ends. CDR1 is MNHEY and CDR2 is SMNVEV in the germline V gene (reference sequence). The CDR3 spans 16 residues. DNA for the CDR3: TGTGCCAGCAGTCCTAGACCAGGACAGCTTAATGAAAAACTGTTTTTT. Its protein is CASSPRPGQLNEKLFF. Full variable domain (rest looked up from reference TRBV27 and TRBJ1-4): EAQVTQNPRYLITVTGKKLTVTCSQNMNHEYMSWYRQDPGLGLRQIYYSMNVEVTDKGDVPEGYKVSRKEKRNFPLILESPSPNQTSLYFCASSPRPGQLNEKLFFGSGTQLSVL.

The CDR3 here is CASSPIGRSYEQYF. The DNA of the CDR3 is TGTGCCAGCAGTCCGATCGGGAGGTCCTACGAGCAGTACTTC. The chain joins TRBV27 to TRBJ2-7; 7 bases agree with TRBD2. This CDR3 contains 14 residues. V lost 5 bases, J lost 1 base, and 5 bases stayed unmatched. Germline V CDR1 and CDR2: MNHEY, SMNVEV (reference sequence).

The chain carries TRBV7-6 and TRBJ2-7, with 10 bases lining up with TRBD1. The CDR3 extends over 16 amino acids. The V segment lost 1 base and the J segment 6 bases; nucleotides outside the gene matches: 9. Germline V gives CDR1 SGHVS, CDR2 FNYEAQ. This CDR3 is CASSLDMGQGTREQYF. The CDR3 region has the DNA TGTGCCAGCAGCTTAGATATGGGACAGGGGACCCGCGAGCAGTACTTC.

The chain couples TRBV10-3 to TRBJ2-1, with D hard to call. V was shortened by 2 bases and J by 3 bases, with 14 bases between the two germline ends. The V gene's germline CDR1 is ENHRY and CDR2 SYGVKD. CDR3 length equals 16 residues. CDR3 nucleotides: TGTGCCATCAGTGAGCCCGGGCCCCACGACTACAATGAGCAGTTCTTC. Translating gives CAISEPGPHDYNEQFF.

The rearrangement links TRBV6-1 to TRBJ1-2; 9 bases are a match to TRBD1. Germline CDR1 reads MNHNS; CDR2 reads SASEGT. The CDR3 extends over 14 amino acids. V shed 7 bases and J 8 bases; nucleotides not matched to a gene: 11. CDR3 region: CASTLTGGLRGYTF. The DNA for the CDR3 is TGTGCCAGCACCTTGACAGGGGGTTTACGGGGCTACACCTTC.

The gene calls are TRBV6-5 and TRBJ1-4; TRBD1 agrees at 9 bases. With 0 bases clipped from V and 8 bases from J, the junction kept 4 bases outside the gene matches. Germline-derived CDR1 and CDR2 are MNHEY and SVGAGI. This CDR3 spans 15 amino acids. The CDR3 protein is CASSYSPGQGEKLFF. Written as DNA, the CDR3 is TGTGCCAGCAGTTACTCGCCGGGACAGGGCGAAAAACTGTTTTTT.